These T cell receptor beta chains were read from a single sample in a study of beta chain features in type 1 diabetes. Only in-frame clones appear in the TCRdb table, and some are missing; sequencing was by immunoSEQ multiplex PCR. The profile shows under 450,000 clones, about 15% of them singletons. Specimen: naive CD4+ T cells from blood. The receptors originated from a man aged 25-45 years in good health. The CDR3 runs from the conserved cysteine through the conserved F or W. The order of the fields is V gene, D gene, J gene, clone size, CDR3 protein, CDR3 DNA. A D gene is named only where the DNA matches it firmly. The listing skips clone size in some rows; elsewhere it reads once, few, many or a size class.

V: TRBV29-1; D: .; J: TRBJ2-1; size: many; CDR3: CSVVNELGNEQFF; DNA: TGCAGCGTTGTAAATGAGCTTGGAAATGAGCAGTTCTTC
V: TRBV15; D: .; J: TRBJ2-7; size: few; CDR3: CATSRPYRSYEQYF; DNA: TGTGCCACCAGCAGACCATACCGGAGCTACGAGCAGTACTTC
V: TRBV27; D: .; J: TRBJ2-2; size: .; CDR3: CASRGVPLTGELFF; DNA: TGTGCCAGCAGGGGAGTTCCCCTCACCGGGGAGCTGTTTTTT
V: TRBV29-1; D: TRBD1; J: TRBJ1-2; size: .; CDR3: CSVVSGQGLSGYTF; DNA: TGCAGCGTTGTCTCGGGACAGGGGCTTTCTGGCTACACCTTC
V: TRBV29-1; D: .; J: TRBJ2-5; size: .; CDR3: CSVGAIGVEQYF; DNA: TGCAGCGTTGGGGCTATTGGAGTGGAGCAGTACTTC
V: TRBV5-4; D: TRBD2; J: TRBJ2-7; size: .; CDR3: CASSHRTSGYYEQYF; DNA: TGTGCCAGCAGTCATAGGACTAGCGGGTACTACGAGCAGTACTTC
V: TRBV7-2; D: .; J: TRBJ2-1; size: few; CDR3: CASSWRQSDSFNEQFF; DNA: TGTGCCAGCAGCTGGAGACAGTCCGACTCCTTCAATGAGCAGTTCTTC
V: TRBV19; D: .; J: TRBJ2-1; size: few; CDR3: CASSIREDSYNEQFF; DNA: TGTGCCAGTAGTATTCGAGAGGACTCCTACAATGAGCAGTTCTTC
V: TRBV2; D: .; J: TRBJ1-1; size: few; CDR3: CASSDPGGNTEAFF; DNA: TGTGCCAGCAGTGATCCGGGTGGGAACACTGAAGCTTTCTTT
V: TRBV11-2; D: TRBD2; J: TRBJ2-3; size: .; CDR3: CASSHIRGLAGVLSDTQYF; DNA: TGTGCCAGCAGTCATATCCGGGGACTAGCGGGAGTTTTATCAGATACGCAGTATTTT
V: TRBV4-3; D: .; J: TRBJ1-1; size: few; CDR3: CASKVGPWNTEAFF; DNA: TGCGCCAGCAAGGTGGGACCCTGGAACACTGAAGCTTTCTTT